Below are 22 T cell receptor beta chains sequenced from a single sample in a study of CD8 T cells in Susac syndrome. The authors reverse transcribed roughly 0.5 to 1 ug RNA with random hexamers. Each CDR3 protein gets one entry after TCRdb re-called the immunoSEQ multiplex PCR reads with MiXCR. Of about 140,000 distinct CDR3 sequences in the sample, roughly 94% were seen once. The sequencing sample was made of CD8+ T cells from PBMCs. Receptor source: a human donor in good health.

This chain links TRBV12-3 or TRBV12-4 with TRBJ2-1; 7 bases map to TRBD2. CDR3 length: 12 residues. With V trimmed by 5 bases and J by 9 bases, 4 bases remained unmatched. CDR3 nucleotides: TGTGCCAGCAGTCTCCCTAGCGGTGAGCAGTTCTTC. This codes for CASSLPSGEQFF.

V and J are TRBV27 and TRBJ2-7; possible D gene TRBD1, 5 bases. Germline CDR1 reads MNHEY; CDR2 reads SMNVEV (reference sequence). V was clipped by 3 bases and J by 4 bases, with 10 bases between them. The CDR3 is 13 amino acids. The CDR3 DNA follows: TGTGCCAGCAGTTTTGGCAAGGGGTACGAGCAGTACTTC. It yields the protein CASSFGKGYEQYF.

The chain recombines TRBV27 with TRBJ1-2, with D possibly TRBD1 on 5 matching bases. The germline V and J ends were trimmed by 3 bases and 8 bases, with 13 bases remaining between them. This CDR3 region has 13 residues. Per the germline V gene, CDR1 is MNHEY and CDR2 is SMNVEV (reference sequence). The CDR3 spells CASSFAGTRGYTF. The CDR3 nucleotides are TGTGCCAGCAGTTTCGCAGGGACTCGAGGCTACACCTTC.

The V and J genes are TRBV12-3 or TRBV12-4 and TRBJ2-6; 7 bases fit TRBD1. The CDR3 is 19 residues long. J was trimmed by 0 bases and V by 7 bases; bases with no gene match: 15. This CDR3 is CASKSPSGQPSSGANVLTF. The CDR3 DNA follows: TGTGCCAGCAAGTCCCCGTCGGGACAGCCGTCCTCTGGGGCCAACGTCCTGACTTTC.

V and J are TRBV12-3 or TRBV12-4 and TRBJ2-2; possibly TRBD1 for D (5 bases). This CDR3 has 13 residues. V was clipped by 6 bases and J by 6 bases, with 11 bases between them. This CDR3 is CASSSGNPGELFF. Written as DNA, the CDR3 is TGTGCCAGCAGCTCAGGGAATCCCGGGGAGCTGTTTTTT.

The chain recombines TRBV28 with TRBJ1-1; no clear D. Germline V CDR1 and CDR2: MDHEN, SYDVKM. This CDR3 contains 13 residues. The V end was cut by 11 bases, the J end by 0 bases, with 13 bases between. The CDR3 region has the DNA TGTGCCTCGGCTGGAGGGATGAACACTGAAGCTTTCTTT. Residues: CASAGGMNTEAFF.

J is TRBJ2-3 and V is TRBV12-3 or TRBV12-4; D call uncertain. There are 14 residues in the CDR3. The germline V and J ends were trimmed by 7 bases and 1 base, with 12 bases remaining between them. CDR3 DNA: TGTGCCAGCAATTCGTTCTCGCGCACAGATACGCAGTATTTT. It specifies CASNSFSRTDTQYF.

CDR3 bases: TGCAGAGCCGAGGGCGGCTACGAGCAGTACTTC. This encodes CRAEGGYEQYF. The V gene is TRBV20-1, the J gene TRBJ2-7, with a tentative D call TRBD2 (5 bases). The CDR3 length is 11 residues. Germline V CDR1 and CDR2: DFQATT, SNEGSKA (reference sequence).

This chain uses TRBV25-1 with TRBJ1-2; a weak D match, TRBD1 (6 bases). This CDR3 is 11 amino acids long. The germline gives CDR1 MGHDK, CDR2 SYGVNS. Trimming cost V 4 bases and J 9 bases, with 9 bases left between them. In DNA form, the CDR3 reads TGTGCCAGCAGTGGACAGGCGAGCTACACCTTC. Protein: CASSGQASYTF.

This chain connects TRBV2 to TRBJ2-7; D is ambiguous. Germline assignment: CDR1 SNHLY and CDR2 FYNNEI. The CDR3 is 12 amino acids. V was shortened by 7 bases and J by 4 bases, with 11 bases between the two germline ends. The DNA of the CDR3 is TGTGCCAGCAAGCAGGCAGTATACGAGCAGTACTTC. Translation gives CASKQAVYEQYF.

The rearrangement uses TRBV5-4 and TRBJ2-5; D uncertain. CDR1 is SGHNT and CDR2 is YYREEE in the germline V gene (reference sequence). This CDR3 is 13 amino acids long. V was clipped by 0 bases and J by 2 bases, with 5 bases between them. The CDR3 loop reads CASSLEGQETQYF. In DNA, the CDR3 is TGTGCCAGCAGCTTGGAGGGTCAAGAGACCCAGTACTTC. The entire variable domain, with the rest obtained from reference TRBV5-4 and TRBJ2-5, is as follows: ETGVTQSPTHLIKTRGQQVTLRCSSQSGHNTVSWYQQALGQGPQFIFQYYREEENGRGNFPPRFSGLQFPNYSSELNVNALELDDSALYLCASSLEGQETQYFGPGTRLLVL.

CDR3 loop: CASSLAESFYGYTF. The CDR3 DNA is TGTGCCAGCAGCTTAGCTGAGTCCTTCTATGGCTACACCTTC. The V and J genes are TRBV7-9 and TRBJ1-2; D is uncertain. This CDR3 contains 14 residues. In germline, CDR1 is SEHNR, CDR2 FQNEAQ (reference sequence). V shed 0 bases and J shed 4 bases, with 9 bases lying between them.

This clonotype was counted once. The chain joins TRBV7-9 to TRBJ2-2; D is possibly TRBD1 (5 bases). V was clipped by 6 bases and J by 4 bases, with 12 bases between them. The length of the CDR3 is 14 residues. Germline V CDR1 and CDR2: SEHNR, FQNEAQ (reference sequence). The CDR3 DNA sequence: TGTGCCAGCAGAGGAAATCAGGGCACCGGGGAGCTGTTTTTT. It encodes CASRGNQGTGELFF.

The chain links TRBV9 to TRBJ1-1; D is unresolved. The CDR3 loop spans 12 amino acids. Deletions cut 7 bases from V and 1 base from J, with 8 bases between. The germline V gene encodes CDR1 SGDLS and CDR2 YYNGEE. The CDR3 DNA reads as TGTGCCAGCTCTGGCACGAACACTGAAGCTTTCTTT. Its protein product is CASSGTNTEAFF.

A single count supports this clonotype. This chain links TRBV15 with TRBJ2-6; D might be TRBD1 (6 bases). Deletions cut 4 bases from V and 2 bases from J, with 9 bases between. The CDR3 has 15 residues. CDR1 is LNHNV, CDR2 YYDKDF, per germline (reference sequence). The CDR3 region has the DNA TGTGCCACCAGCACACAGGGTCCTGGGGCCAACGTCCTGACTTTC. It specifies CATSTQGPGANVLTF.

This chain joins TRBV4-2 and TRBJ2-7; D possibly corresponds to TRBD2 (5 bases). Between the trimmed V and J ends, which lost 5 bases and 2 bases, there was a span of 16 bases. The CDR3 has 15 residues. Germline assignment: CDR1 LGHNA and CDR2 YNFKEQ. The CDR3 DNA sequence: TGTGCCAGCAGCGGACCCGGGATTACCCCCTACGAGCAGTACTTC. Its protein product is CASSGPGITPYEQYF.

The V and J genes are TRBV27 and TRBJ2-7, with TRBD1 as a possible D gene (6 bases). V lost 2 bases and J 1 base, leaving 9 bases between the germline ends. Germline CDR1 and CDR2: MNHEY and SMNVEV (reference sequence). The CDR3 is 14 residues long. CDR3 in amino acids: CASSLARGSYEQYF. In DNA form, the CDR3 reads TGTGCCAGCAGTTTAGCCAGGGGATCCTACGAGCAGTACTTC.

CDR3 DNA sequence: TGTGCCAGCAGTTTATCCGGGACAGGGGCCTACGAGCAGTACTTC. Encoded protein: CASSLSGTGAYEQYF. This chain uses TRBV27 with TRBJ2-7; the match to TRBD1 covers 10 bases. Losses at the gene ends were 0 bases for V and 2 bases for J; bases not matched to a gene: 1. The germline CDR1 and CDR2 sequences are MNHEY and SMNVEV (reference sequence). CDR3 size: 15 residues.

This clonotype was detected once. The chain links TRBV3-1 to TRBJ2-1; tentatively, D is TRBD2 (6 bases). Trimming took 1 base from V and 6 from J, leaving 16 bases between them. Germline V gene sequence: CDR1 LGHDT, CDR2 YNNKEL (reference sequence). The length of the CDR3 is 16 residues. Here the CDR3 DNA reads TGTGCCAGCAGCCAAGGACCGGGACTTTTATTCAATGAGCAGTTCTTC. Protein sequence: CASSQGPGLLFNEQFF.

The chain employs TRBV7-9 and TRBJ1-2; unclear D gene. V gave up 4 bases and J gave up 4 bases, with 7 bases separating them. Germline V gene sequence: CDR1 SEHNR, CDR2 FQNEAQ (reference sequence). This CDR3 spans 12 amino acids. CDR3 in amino acids: CASSSVLYGYTF. CDR3 sequence (DNA): TGTGCCAGCAGCTCAGTTCTCTATGGCTACACCTTC.

The chain couples TRBV9 to TRBJ2-6, with D unclear. Looked up from germline, CDR1 is SGDLS and CDR2 is YYNGEE. V lost 2 bases and J 0 bases, leaving 9 bases between the germline ends. This CDR3 is 16 amino acids long. In DNA form, the CDR3 reads TGTGCCAGCAGCGTCCCACAGAGCTCTGGGGCCAACGTCCTGACTTTC. The encoded protein is CASSVPQSSGANVLTF.

J is TRBJ2-7 and V is TRBV15; D gene ambiguous. Germline V lookup: CDR1 LNHNV, CDR2 YYDKDF (reference sequence). This CDR3 region has 16 residues. Trimming pared 0 bases from V and 5 bases from J, leaving 17 bases between. Here the CDR3 reads CATSRDVIWAINEQYF. CDR3 bases: TGTGCCACCAGCAGAGATGTGATCTGGGCAATAAACGAGCAGTACTTC.